This passage covers 11 T cell receptor beta chains from one sample sequenced in a study of T cell clones after liver transplantation (dated by TCRdb to between 2018 and 2021). The library came from the immunoSEQ multiplex PCR assay. The table comes from immuneACCESS by way of TCRdb, which keeps in-frame sequences with V and J called. Part of the clones is missing from these tables; in studies checked, under half for an unresolved V gene and the rest for unknown reasons. The sample contains roughly 67,000 clones, 80% to 95% of them found a single time. Of the sample, approximately 0.96% is held by the ten largest clones. The sample consisted of CD4+ T cells from blood, taken less than 27 months after liver transplant. Every receptor here comes from a human patient who received a liver transplant. Donor T cells from the graft may be present among the T cells after a transplant.

With respect to this clone: This same CDR3 is encoded by further DNA sequences in the sample. The chain combines TRBV9 with TRBJ1-4; D perhaps matches TRBD1 (6 bases). Per germline, CDR1 SGDLS and CDR2 YYNGEE. V was clipped by 0 bases and J by 5 bases, with 8 bases between them. The CDR3 is 14 amino acids. The CDR3 DNA reads as TGTGCCAGCAGCGTAGGGCAGGGGAATGAAAAACTGTTTTTT. Protein: CASSVGQGNEKLFF.

J is TRBJ2-7 and V is TRBV7-2; perhaps TRBD1 as D (6 bases). Deletions cut 5 bases from V and 5 bases from J, with 16 bases between. The germline gives CDR1 SGHTA, CDR2 FQGNSA. This CDR3 is 14 amino acids long. CDR3: CASSRPSRGNEQYF. DNA of the CDR3: TGTGCCAGCAGCCGCCCCTCGAGGGGGAACGAGCAGTACTTC.

The count of this clone is one. This chain links TRBV7-8 with TRBJ2-5; TRBD2 matches 8 bases. From germline, CDR1 is SGHVS and CDR2 FQNEAQ. V shed 5 bases, J shed 5 bases, and the junction held 4 bases outside the gene matches. This CDR3 has 13 amino acids. For the CDR3, the DNA is TGTGCCAGCAGCCGGGGGGGTTCGGAGACCCAGTACTTC. This encodes CASSRGGSETQYF.

The rearrangement joins TRBV19 to TRBJ2-2; D remains ambiguous. CDR1 is LNHDA, CDR2 SQIVND, per germline (reference sequence). V gave up 10 bases and J gave up 5 bases, with 11 bases separating them. This CDR3 spans 12 amino acids. CDR3 sequence: CATSLRTGELFF. For the CDR3, the DNA is TGTGCCACCTCACTTCGAACCGGGGAGCTGTTTTTT.

This chain uses TRBV28 with TRBJ1-4; maybe TRBD1 (6 bases). The CDR3 extends over 15 amino acids. Trimming cost V 3 bases and J 12 bases, with 20 bases left between them. Germline V gene sequence: CDR1 MDHEN, CDR2 SYDVKM. The DNA for the CDR3 is TGTGCCAGCAGTTTCCCCCATCCCAGGGGACGAGAACTGTTTTTT. Translating it yields CASSFPHPRGRELFF. The full variable domain, completed using reference TRBV28 and TRBJ1-4, is DVKVTQSSRYLVKRTGEKVFLECVQDMDHENMFWYRQDPGLGLRLIYFSYDVKMKEKGDIPEGYSVSREKKERFSLILESASTNQTSMYLCASSFPHPRGRELFFGSGTQLSVL.

The CDR3 reads CSASTGANVLTF. DNA for the CDR3: TGCAGCGCCTCTACGGGGGCCAACGTCCTGACTTTC. The chain recombines TRBV29-1 with TRBJ2-6, with D uncertain. Germline values: CDR1 SQVTM, CDR2 ANQGSEA. The V end lost 7 bases, the J end lost 4 bases, and 8 bases lay between the germline ends. The CDR3 totals 12 residues.

CDR3 amino acids: CASSTGGARSEAFF. Written as DNA, the CDR3 is TGTGCCAGCAGCACAGGGGGCGCGAGGTCTGAAGCTTTCTTT. The gene calls are TRBV5-4 and TRBJ1-1; TRBD1 matches 9 bases. With V trimmed by 4 bases and J by 6 bases, 7 bases remained unmatched. The CDR3 covers 14 residues. Germline loops: CDR1 SGHNT, CDR2 YYREEE (reference sequence).

The CDR3 sequence: CSVEPGGVETQYF. The CDR3 DNA reads TGCAGCGTTGAGCCGGGAGGAGTGGAGACCCAGTACTTC. This sequence joins TRBV29-1 and TRBJ2-5; 7 positions agree with TRBD2. Germline V CDR1 and CDR2: SQVTM, ANQGSEA. The CDR3 runs 13 residues. V was pared by 3 bases and J by 5 bases, with 6 bases of the junction left unmatched.

DNA for the CDR3: TGTGCCAGCAGTTACTCCGGGCGACACGAGCAGTACTTC. Translation gives CASSYSGRHEQYF. V and J are TRBV6-5 and TRBJ2-7; D is undetermined. The germline V and J ends were trimmed by 0 bases and 5 bases, with 8 bases remaining between them. Germline values: CDR1 MNHEY, CDR2 SVGAGI. The CDR3 is made up of 13 amino acids.

This clone was detected once. The genes are TRBV11-3 and TRBJ2-5, with 8 bases matching TRBD1. Germline CDR1 is SGHNT and CDR2 is YENEEA. Germline trimming cut 4 bases from V and 4 bases from J; bases unmatched to any gene: 8. CDR3 length equals 15 residues. CDR3 in amino acids: CASSYNTGGRETQYF. CDR3 coding DNA: TGTGCCAGCAGCTATAATACAGGGGGACGAGAGACCCAGTACTTC. Filled out from reference TRBV11-3 and TRBJ2-5, the complete variable domain reads EAGVVQSPRYKIIEKKQPVAFWCNPISGHNTLYWYLQNLGQGPELLIRYENEEAVDDSQLPKDRFSAERLKGVDSTLKIQPAELGDSAVYLCASSYNTGGRETQYFGPGTRLLVL.

This chain links TRBV4-3 with TRBJ1-1; D call uncertain. CDR3 length: 13 residues. Germline CDR1 reads LGHNA; CDR2 reads YSLEER. V gave up 4 bases and J gave up 8 bases, with 14 bases separating them. CDR3: CASSPRRFTEAFF. The CDR3 DNA sequence: TGCGCCAGCAGCCCTAGGCGATTTACCGAAGCTTTCTTT.